The following is a T cell receptor beta chain sequence with its context. Germline V lookup: CDR1 KGHDR, CDR2 SFDVKD. This CDR3 region has 15 residues. V lost 5 bases and J lost 7; bases outside the gene matches: 8. The data were obtained in a study of blood T cell repertoires in COVID-19. Whole-study context: From the United States, Italy and Spain came samples of acute and convalescent COVID-19. From T cells, B-cell-depleted T cells, or PBMCs came the material, which was cDNA or gDNA.

Original analysis: Amplified reference gene primers provided the basis for estimating nucleated cell counts. The assay was immunoSEQ multiplex PCR, and TCRdb's table has in-frame clones only and misses some. V, J and clone size reflect that table, while D and trimming were determined from the DNA. The data hold approximately 170,000 clones, with just under 85% observed a single time. The TCR was taken from an elderly woman with COVID-19, enrolled during active disease. The chain employs TRBV24-1 and TRBJ2-3; the match to TRBD1 covers 10 bases. Material: peripheral blood. This chain's CDR3 is CATSATGDRGNTQYF. CDR3 nucleotides: TGTGCCACCAGTGCAACCGGGGACAGGGGCAATACGCAGTATTTT.